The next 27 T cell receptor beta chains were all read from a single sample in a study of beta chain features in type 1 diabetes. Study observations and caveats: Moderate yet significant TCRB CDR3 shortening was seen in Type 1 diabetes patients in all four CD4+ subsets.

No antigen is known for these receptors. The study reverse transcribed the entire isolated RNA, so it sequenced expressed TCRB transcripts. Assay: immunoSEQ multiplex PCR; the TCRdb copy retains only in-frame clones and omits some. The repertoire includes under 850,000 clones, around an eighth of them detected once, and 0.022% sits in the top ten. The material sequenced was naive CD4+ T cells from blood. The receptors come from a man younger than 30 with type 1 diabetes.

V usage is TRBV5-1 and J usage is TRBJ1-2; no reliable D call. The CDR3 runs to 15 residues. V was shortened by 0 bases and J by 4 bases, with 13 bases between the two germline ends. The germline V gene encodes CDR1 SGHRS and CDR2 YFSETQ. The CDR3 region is CASSLAPPEGYGYTF. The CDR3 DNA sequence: TGCGCCAGCAGCTTGGCCCCCCCGGAGGGCTATGGCTACACCTTC.

In DNA form, the CDR3 reads TGTGCCAGCAGCCAGCGGGGTCCGCAAGTGGGGCAGTACTTC. Translated, it gives CASSQRGPQVGQYF. The chain has TRBV16 and TRBJ2-7, with a tentative D call TRBD2 (6 bases). Germline V gives CDR1 KGHSY, CDR2 FQNENV. Trimming removed 3 bases at V and 9 bases at J, with 18 bases between. This CDR3 is 14 amino acids long.

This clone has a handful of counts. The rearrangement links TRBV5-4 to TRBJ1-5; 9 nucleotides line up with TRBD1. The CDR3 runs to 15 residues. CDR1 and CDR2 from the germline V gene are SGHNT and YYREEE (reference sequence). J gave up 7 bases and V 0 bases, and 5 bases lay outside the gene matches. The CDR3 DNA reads TGTGCCAGCAGCTTGGGTGGGACAGGGATGCAGCCCCAGCATTTT. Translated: CASSLGGTGMQPQHF.

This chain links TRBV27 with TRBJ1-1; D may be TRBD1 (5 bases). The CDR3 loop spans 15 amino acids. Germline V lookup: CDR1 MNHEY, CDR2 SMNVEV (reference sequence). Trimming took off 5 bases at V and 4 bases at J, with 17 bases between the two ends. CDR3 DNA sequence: TGTGCCAGCAGTCCAGACAGAGCCACTTTCACTGAAGCTTTCTTT. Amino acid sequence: CASSPDRATFTEAFF.

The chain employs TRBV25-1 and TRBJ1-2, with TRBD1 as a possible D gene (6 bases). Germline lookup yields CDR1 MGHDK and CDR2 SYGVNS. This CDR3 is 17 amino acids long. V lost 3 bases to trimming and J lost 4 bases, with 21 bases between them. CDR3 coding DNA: TGTGCCAGCAGTGACCCAACAGGGCCCTCGAACCCCTATGGCTACACCTTC. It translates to CASSDPTGPSNPYGYTF.

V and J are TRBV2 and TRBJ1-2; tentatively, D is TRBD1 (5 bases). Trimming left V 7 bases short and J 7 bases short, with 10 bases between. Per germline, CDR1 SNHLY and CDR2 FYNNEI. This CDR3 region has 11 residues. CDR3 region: CASNEGLGYTF. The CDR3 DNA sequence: TGTGCCAGCAACGAGGGACTTGGCTACACCTTC. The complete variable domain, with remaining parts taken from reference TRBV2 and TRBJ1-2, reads EPEVTQTPSHQVTQMGQEVILRCVPISNHLYFYWYRQILGQKVEFLVSFYNNEISEKSEIFDDQFSVERPDGSNFTLKIRSTKLEDSAMYFCASNEGLGYTFGSGTRLTVV.

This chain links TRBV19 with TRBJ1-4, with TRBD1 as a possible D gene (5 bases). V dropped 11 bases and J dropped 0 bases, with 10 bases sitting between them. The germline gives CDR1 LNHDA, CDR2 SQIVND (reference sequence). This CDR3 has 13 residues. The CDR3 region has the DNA TGTGCCGTTCGACAGACAACTAATGAAAAACTGTTTTTT. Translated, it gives CAVRQTTNEKLFF.

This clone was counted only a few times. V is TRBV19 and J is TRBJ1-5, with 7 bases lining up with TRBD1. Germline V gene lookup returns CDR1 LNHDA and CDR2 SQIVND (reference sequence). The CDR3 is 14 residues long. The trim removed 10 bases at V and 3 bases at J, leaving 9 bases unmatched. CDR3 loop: CATSETGLNQPQHF. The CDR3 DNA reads TGTGCCACCTCGGAGACAGGGCTCAATCAGCCCCAGCATTTT.

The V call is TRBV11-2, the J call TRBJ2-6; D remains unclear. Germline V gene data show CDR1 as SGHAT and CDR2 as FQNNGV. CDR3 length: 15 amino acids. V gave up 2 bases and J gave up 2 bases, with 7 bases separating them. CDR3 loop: CASSLMGTGANVLTF. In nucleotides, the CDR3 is TGTGCCAGCAGCTTAATGGGTACTGGGGCCAACGTCCTGACTTTC.

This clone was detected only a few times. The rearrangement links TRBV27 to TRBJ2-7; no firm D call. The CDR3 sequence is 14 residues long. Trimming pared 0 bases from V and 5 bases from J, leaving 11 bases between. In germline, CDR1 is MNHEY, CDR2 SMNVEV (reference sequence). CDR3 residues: CASSLSVGLDEQYF. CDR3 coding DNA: TGTGCCAGCAGTTTATCGGTAGGTCTCGACGAGCAGTACTTC.

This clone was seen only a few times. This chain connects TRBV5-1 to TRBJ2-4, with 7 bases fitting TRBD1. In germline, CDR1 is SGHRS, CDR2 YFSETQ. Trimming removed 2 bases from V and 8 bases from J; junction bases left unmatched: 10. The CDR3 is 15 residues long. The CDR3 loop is CASSFRDRDQDIQYF. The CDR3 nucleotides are TGCGCCAGCAGCTTCCGTGACAGGGATCAAGACATTCAGTACTTC.

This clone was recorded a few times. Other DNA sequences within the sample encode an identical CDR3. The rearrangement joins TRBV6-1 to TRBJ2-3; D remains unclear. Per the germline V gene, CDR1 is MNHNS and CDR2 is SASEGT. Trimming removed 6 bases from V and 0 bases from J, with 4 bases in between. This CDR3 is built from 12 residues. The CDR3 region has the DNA TGTGCCAGCAGACTAAGCACAGATACGCAGTATTTT. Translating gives CASRLSTDTQYF.

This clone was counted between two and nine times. The CDR3 sequence is CASSLETEGDYEQYF. The CDR3 bases are TGTGCCAGCAGTTTGGAGACAGAGGGGGACTACGAGCAGTACTTC. The genes are TRBV28 and TRBJ2-7; D may be TRBD1 (6 bases). The CDR3 has 15 amino acids. V was trimmed by 3 bases and J by 3 bases, leaving 15 bases between them. Germline V gene sequence: CDR1 MDHEN, CDR2 SYDVKM.

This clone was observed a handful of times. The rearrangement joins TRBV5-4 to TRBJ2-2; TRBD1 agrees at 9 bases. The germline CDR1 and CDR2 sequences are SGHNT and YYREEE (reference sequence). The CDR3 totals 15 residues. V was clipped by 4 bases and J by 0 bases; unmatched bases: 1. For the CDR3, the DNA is TGTGCCAGCAGCCGACAGGGGGCGAACACCGGGGAGCTGTTTTTT. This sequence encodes CASSRQGANTGELFF.

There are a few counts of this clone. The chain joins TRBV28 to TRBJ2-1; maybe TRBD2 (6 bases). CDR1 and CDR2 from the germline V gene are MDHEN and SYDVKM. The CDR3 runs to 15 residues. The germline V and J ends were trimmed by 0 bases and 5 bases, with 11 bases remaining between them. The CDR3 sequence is CASSLWSGTDNEQFF. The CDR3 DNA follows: TGTGCCAGCAGTTTATGGTCCGGGACTGACAATGAGCAGTTCTTC. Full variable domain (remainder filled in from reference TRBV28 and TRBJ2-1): DVKVTQSSRYLVKRTGEKVFLECVQDMDHENMFWYRQDPGLGLRLIYFSYDVKMKEKGDIPEGYSVSREKKERFSLILESASTNQTSMYLCASSLWSGTDNEQFFGPGTRLTVL.

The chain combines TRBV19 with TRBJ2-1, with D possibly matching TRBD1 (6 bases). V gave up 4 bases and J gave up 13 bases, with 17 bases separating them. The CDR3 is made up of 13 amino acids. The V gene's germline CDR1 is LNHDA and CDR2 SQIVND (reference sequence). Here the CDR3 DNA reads TGTGCCAGTAGTACCGATCAGGGGACCGTTCAGTTCTTC. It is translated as CASSTDQGTVQFF.

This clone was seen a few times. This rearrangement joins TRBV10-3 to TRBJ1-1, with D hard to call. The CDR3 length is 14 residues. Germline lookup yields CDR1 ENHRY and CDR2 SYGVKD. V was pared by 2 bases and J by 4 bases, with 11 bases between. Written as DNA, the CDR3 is TGTGCCATCAGTGAGCTGGGTAGAGGCACTGAAGCTTTCTTT. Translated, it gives CAISELGRGTEAFF.

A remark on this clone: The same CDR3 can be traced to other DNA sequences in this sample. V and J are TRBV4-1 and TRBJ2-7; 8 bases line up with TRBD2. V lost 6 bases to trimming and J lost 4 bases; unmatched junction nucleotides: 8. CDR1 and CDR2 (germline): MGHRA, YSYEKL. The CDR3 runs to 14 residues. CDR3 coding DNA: TGCGCCAGCAGTTCCCCGGGGACTAGTTACGAGCAGTACTTC. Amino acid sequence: CASSSPGTSYEQYF.

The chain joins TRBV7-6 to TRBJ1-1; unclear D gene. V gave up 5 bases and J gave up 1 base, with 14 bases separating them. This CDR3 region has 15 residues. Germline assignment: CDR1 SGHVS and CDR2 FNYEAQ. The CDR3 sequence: CASSLQELANTEAFF. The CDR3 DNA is TGTGCCAGCAGCCTTCAGGAGTTAGCGAACACTGAAGCTTTCTTT.

The CDR3 protein is CASSYDGLGPNNEQFF. Here the CDR3 DNA reads TGTGCCAGCAGTTACGACGGGTTGGGGCCAAACAATGAGCAGTTCTTC. J is TRBJ2-1 and V is TRBV6-5, with a possible D match to TRBD1 (5 bases). With 2 bases removed from V and 5 bases from J, the gap between germline ends came to 16 bases. The V gene's germline CDR1 is MNHEY and CDR2 SVGAGI. The CDR3 covers 16 residues.

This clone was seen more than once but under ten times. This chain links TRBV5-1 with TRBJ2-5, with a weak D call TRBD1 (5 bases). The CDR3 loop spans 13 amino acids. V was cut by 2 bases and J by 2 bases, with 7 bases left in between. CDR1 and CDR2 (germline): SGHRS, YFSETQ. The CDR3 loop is CASSFDSQETQYF. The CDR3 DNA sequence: TGCGCCAGCAGCTTCGACAGTCAAGAGACCCAGTACTTC.

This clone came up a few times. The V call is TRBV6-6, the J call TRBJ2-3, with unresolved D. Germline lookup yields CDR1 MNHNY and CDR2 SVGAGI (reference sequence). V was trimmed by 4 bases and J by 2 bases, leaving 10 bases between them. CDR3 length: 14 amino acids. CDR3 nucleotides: TGTGCCAGCAGTTCCTGGCGTCACACAGATACGCAGTATTTT. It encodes CASSSWRHTDTQYF.

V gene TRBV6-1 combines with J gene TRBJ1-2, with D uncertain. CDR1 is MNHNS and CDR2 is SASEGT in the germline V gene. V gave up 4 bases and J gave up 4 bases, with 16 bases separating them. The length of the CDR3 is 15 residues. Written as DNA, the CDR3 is TGTGCCAGCAGTGCCCTAAGCACGGGCATCTATGGCTACACCTTC. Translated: CASSALSTGIYGYTF.

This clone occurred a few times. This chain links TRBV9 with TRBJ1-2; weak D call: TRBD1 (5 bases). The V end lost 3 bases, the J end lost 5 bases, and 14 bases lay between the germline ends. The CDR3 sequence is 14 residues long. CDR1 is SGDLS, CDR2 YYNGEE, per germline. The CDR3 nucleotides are TGTGCCAGCAGCGAGCAGGGCCAAGGGTATGGCTACACCTTC. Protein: CASSEQGQGYGYTF.

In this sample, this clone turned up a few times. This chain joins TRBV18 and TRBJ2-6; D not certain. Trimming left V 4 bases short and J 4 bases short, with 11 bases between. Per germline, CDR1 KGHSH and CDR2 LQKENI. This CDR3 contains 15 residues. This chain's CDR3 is CASSRTHAGANVLTF. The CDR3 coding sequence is TGTGCCAGCTCACGGACCCATGCCGGGGCCAACGTCCTGACTTTC. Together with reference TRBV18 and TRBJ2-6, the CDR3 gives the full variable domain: NAGVMQNPRHLVRRRGQEARLRCSPMKGHSHVYWYRQLPEEGLKFMVYLQKENIIDESGMPKERFSAEFPKEGPSILRIQQVVRGDSAAYFCASSRTHAGANVLTFGAGSRLTVL.

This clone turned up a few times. CDR3 protein: CASSPRGTGEHEKLFF. In DNA, the CDR3 is TGCGCCAGCAGCCCGAGAGGGACAGGGGAACATGAAAAACTGTTTTTT. The chain combines TRBV5-1 with TRBJ1-4; TRBD1 agrees at 10 bases. This CDR3 has 16 amino acids. The germline gives CDR1 SGHRS, CDR2 YFSETQ. Trimming took 4 bases from V and 6 from J; bases not matched to a gene: 9.

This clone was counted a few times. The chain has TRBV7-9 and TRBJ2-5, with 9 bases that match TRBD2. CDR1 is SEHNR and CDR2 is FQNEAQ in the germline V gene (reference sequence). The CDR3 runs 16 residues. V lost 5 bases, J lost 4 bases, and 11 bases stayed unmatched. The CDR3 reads CASSPRGASGVETQYF. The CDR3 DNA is TGTGCCAGCAGCCCCCGGGGGGCTAGCGGGGTAGAGACCCAGTACTTC. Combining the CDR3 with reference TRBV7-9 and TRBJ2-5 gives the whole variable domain DTGVSQNPRHKITKRGQNVTFRCDPISEHNRLYWYRQTLGQGPEFLTYFQNEAQLEKSRLLSDRFSAERPKGSFSTLEIQRTEQGDSAMYLCASSPRGASGVETQYFGPGTRLLVL.